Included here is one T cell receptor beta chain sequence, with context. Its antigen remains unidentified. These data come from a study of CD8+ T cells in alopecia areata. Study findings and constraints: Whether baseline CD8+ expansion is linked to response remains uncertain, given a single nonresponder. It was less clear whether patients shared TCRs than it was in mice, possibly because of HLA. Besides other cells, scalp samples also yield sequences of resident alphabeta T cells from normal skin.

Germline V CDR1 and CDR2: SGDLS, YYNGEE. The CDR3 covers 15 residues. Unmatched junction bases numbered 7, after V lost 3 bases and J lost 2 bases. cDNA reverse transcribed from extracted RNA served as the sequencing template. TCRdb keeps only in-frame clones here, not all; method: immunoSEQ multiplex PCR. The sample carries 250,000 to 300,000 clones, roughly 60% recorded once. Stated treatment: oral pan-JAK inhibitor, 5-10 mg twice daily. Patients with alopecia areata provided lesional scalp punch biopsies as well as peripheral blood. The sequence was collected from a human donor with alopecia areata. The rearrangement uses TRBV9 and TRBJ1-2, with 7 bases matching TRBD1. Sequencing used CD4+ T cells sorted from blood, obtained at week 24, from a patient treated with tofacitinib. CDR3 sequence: CASSAHLGQNYGYTF. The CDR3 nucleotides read TGTGCCAGCAGCGCCCATCTGGGACAGAACTATGGCTACACCTTC.